The 10 T cell receptor beta chains given below trace back to one sample, sequenced in a study of blood T cell repertoires in COVID-19. Some clones are missing from TCRdb's copy, which holds only in-frame ones; the method was immunoSEQ multiplex PCR. This table has a few hundred thousand clones, over 75% appearing once. The specimen sequenced was PBMCs or T cells enriched from blood (not recorded which). These receptors all come from a man between 40 and 49 years old who had recovered from COVID-19.

CDR3 DNA: TGTGCCAGCAGCATCAGGTCCTCTGGAAACACCATATATTTT. Amino acid sequence: CASSIRSSGNTIYF. This chain uses TRBV4-2 with TRBJ1-3; unclear D gene. Germline values: CDR1 LGHNA, CDR2 YNFKEQ. The V gene lost 5 bases and the J gene lost 0 bases, with 8 bases spanning the gap. The CDR3 has 14 amino acids.

The rearrangement uses TRBV7-2 and TRBJ1-1; the D is unclear. The CDR3 covers 15 residues. Between the trimmed V and J ends, which lost 5 bases and 10 bases, there was a span of 23 bases. The V gene's germline CDR1 is SGHTA and CDR2 FQGNSA. The CDR3 nucleotides read TGTGCCAGCAGCCCAGACCGGGATCTCGGTATAGGAGCTTTCTTT. It codes for CASSPDRDLGIGAFF.

The chain combines TRBV6-5 with TRBJ2-3; no clear D. CDR3 size: 12 residues. Germline V gene data show CDR1 as MNHEY and CDR2 as SVGAGI. V dropped 9 bases and J dropped 0 bases, with 7 bases sitting between them. This CDR3 is CASQTSTDTQYF. DNA for the CDR3: TGTGCCAGTCAGACTAGCACAGATACGCAGTATTTT.

The rearrangement joins TRBV19 to TRBJ2-2, with TRBD1 identical over 11 bases. The CDR3 sequence is 14 residues long. Per the germline V gene, CDR1 is LNHDA and CDR2 is SQIVND (reference sequence). J was trimmed by 4 bases and V by 9 bases; bases with no gene match: 4. CDR3 sequence reads: CASTGTGGTGELFF. The CDR3, as DNA: TGTGCCAGCACCGGGACAGGGGGCACCGGGGAGCTGTTTTTT. Drawing the rest from reference TRBV19 and TRBJ2-2, the complete variable domain is DGGITQSPKYLFRKEGQNVTLSCEQNLNHDAMYWYRQDPGQGLRLIYYSQIVNDFQKGDIAEGYSVSREKKESFPLTVTSAQKNPTAFYLCASTGTGGTGELFFGEGSRLTVL.

The rearrangement joins TRBV20-1 to TRBJ2-7; D not certain. This CDR3 is built from 11 residues. The germline CDR1 and CDR2 sequences are DFQATT and SNEGSKA (reference sequence). V lost 3 bases, J lost 2 bases, and 5 bases lay in between. DNA of the CDR3: TGCAGTGCTAGGTCGGCCTACGAGCAGTACTTC. Its protein is CSARSAYEQYF.

V and J are TRBV25-1 and TRBJ2-7; 14 bases are a match to TRBD2. Trimming at V came to 1 base and at J to 3 bases, leaving 2 bases not matched to a gene. CDR3 length equals 16 residues. CDR1 MGHDK and CDR2 SYGVNS come from the germline V gene. CDR3 residues: CASSELGLAGVYEQYF. CDR3 in DNA: TGTGCCAGCAGTGAATTGGGACTAGCGGGAGTCTACGAGCAGTACTTC.

CDR3 in DNA: TGTGCCAGCAGCTTGACAGGTGTTGATGGCTACACCTTC. This translates into CASSLTGVDGYTF. The rearrangement joins TRBV7-3 to TRBJ1-2; D might be TRBD1 (6 bases). The CDR3 has 13 amino acids. Between the trimmed V and J ends, which lost 3 bases and 6 bases, there was a span of 11 bases. In germline, CDR1 is SGHTA, CDR2 FQGTGA.

The J gene is TRBJ1-1, the V gene TRBV24-1, with TRBD1 matching over 9 bases. Germline V gives CDR1 KGHDR, CDR2 SFDVKD. The CDR3 loop spans 16 amino acids. After removal of 2 bases from V and 5 bases from J, the junction contained 8 bases not matched to a gene. CDR3 nucleotides: TGTGCCACCAGTGATTCACCCGGGACAGGGATTACTGAAGCTTTCTTT. Amino acids: CATSDSPGTGITEAFF.

The J gene is TRBJ2-1, the V gene TRBV7-2; TRBD2 agrees at 11 bases. V lost 0 bases, J lost 12 bases, and 10 bases stayed unmatched. Germline CDR1 and CDR2: SGHTA and FQGNSA. The CDR3 extends over 16 amino acids. The CDR3 DNA sequence: TGTGCCAGCAGCTTAGCGAGGGTAGCGGGGGGGCAGGGGCAGTTCTTC. Encoded protein: CASSLARVAGGQGQFF.

J is TRBJ2-2 and V is TRBV2; tentatively, D is TRBD1 (6 bases). V shed 11 bases and J shed 4 bases, with 20 bases lying between them. There are 15 residues in the CDR3. Per germline, CDR1 SNHLY and CDR2 FYNNEI. The CDR3 loop reads CASRGMQGPTGELFF. CDR3 DNA sequence: TGTGCCTCTAGGGGAATGCAGGGGCCCACCGGGGAGCTGTTTTTT.